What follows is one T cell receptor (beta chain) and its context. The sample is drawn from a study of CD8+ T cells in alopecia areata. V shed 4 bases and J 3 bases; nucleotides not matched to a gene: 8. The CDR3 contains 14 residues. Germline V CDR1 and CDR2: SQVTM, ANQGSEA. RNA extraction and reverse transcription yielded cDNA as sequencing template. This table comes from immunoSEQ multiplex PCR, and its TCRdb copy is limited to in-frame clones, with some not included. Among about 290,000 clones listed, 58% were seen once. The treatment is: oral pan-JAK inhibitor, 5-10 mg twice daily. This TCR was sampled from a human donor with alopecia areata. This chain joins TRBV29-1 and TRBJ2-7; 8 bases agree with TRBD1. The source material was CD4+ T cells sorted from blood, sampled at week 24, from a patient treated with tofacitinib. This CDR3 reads CSVGLQGANYEQYF. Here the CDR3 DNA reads TGCAGCGTTGGTCTCCAGGGGGCGAACTACGAGCAGTACTTC.